This TCR beta chain appears in the sequencing data of a study of T cell repertoires in cytomegalovirus infection. One entry per CDR3 protein, called by TCRdb with MiXCR from the reads. Here the sample spans hundreds of thousands of distinct CDR3 sequences, approximately 24% being singletons. The CDR3 runs to 14 residues. Trimming took 4 bases from V and 4 from J, leaving 11 bases between them. Germline CDR1 and CDR2: MDHEN and SYDVKM. The count of this clonotype is one. The rearrangement links TRBV28 to TRBJ2-1; D perhaps matches TRBD2 (6 bases). This TCR derives from a human donor in good health (CMV status not recorded). Some clones in this sample may be carry-over from other donors' samples. Input material: CD8+ T cells from PBMCs. The CDR3 nucleotides are TGTGCCAGCAGTTGGAGGGCTAGTTACAATGAGCAGTTCTTC. Protein sequence: CASSWRASYNEQFF.